Given below is one T cell receptor beta chain in context. What it recognizes is unknown. CDR3 length: 14 residues. Trimming took 4 bases from V and 5 from J, leaving 13 bases between them. Germline CDR1 reads SGHRS; CDR2 reads YFSETQ. With a J-beta primer mix and a sample-barcoded 5' primer, a second PCR ran roughly 6 to 11 cycles. One entry per CDR3 protein results from TCRdb running MiXCR on the 5' RACE reads. The sample contains roughly 1.6 million distinct CDR3 sequences, around 35% of which appear only once. The data were obtained in a study of blood T cells in healthy people across ages. Findings and caveats of the study: A greater number of naive CD4+ cells and higher diversity distinguished long-lived donors from aged donors.

The sample consisted of blood. This receptor was taken from a woman aged 25-40 years in good health. The gene calls are TRBV5-1 and TRBJ2-1; a possible D gene is TRBD1 (6 bases). This chain's CDR3 is CASSEGTLNNEQFF. The DNA of the CDR3 is TGCGCCAGCAGCGAGGGGACATTGAACAATGAGCAGTTCTTC.